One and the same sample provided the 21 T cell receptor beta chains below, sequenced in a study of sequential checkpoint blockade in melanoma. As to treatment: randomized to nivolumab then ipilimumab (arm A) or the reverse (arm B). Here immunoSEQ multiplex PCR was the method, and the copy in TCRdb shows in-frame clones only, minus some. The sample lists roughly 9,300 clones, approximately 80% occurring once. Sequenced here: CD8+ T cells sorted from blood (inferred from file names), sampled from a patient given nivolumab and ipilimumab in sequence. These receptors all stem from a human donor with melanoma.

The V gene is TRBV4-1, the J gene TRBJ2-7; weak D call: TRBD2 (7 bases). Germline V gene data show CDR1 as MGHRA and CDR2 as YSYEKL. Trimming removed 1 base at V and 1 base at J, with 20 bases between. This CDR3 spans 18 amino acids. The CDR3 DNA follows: TGCGCCAGCAGCCAAGCCGGAGGGAGGGGGAAGGGGTCCTACGAGCAGTACTTC. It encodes CASSQAGGRGKGSYEQYF.

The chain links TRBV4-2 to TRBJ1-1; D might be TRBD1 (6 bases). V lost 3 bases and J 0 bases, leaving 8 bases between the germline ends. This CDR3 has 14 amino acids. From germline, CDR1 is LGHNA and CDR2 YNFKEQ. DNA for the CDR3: TGTGCCAGCAGCCACAGGGGATTGAACACTGAAGCTTTCTTT. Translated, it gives CASSHRGLNTEAFF.

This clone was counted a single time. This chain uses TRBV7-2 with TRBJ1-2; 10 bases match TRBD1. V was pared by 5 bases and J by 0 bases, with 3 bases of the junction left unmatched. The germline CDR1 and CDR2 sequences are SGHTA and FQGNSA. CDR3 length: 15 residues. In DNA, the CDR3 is TGTGCCAGCAGCACGGGGACAGGGGCTAACTATGGCTACACCTTC. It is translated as CASSTGTGANYGYTF.

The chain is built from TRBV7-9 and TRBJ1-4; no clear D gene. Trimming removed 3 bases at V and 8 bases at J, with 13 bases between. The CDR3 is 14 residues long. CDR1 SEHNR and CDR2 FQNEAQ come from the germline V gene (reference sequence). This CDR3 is CASSFSSRREKLFF. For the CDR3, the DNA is TGTGCCAGCAGCTTTAGCTCCCGTCGGGAAAAACTGTTTTTT.

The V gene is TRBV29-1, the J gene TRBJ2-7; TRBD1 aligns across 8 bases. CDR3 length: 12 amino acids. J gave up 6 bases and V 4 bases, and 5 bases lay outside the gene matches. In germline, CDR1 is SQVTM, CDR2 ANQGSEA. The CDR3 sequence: CSVGTGSGEQYF. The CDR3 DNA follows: TGCAGCGTTGGGACAGGGTCGGGCGAGCAGTACTTC.

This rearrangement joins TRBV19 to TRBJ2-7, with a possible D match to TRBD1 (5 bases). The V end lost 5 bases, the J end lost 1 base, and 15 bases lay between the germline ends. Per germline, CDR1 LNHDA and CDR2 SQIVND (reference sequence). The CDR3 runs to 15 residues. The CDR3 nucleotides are TGTGCCAGTAGTTTGGGGCTGAGTCCATCCTACGAGCAGTACTTC. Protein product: CASSLGLSPSYEQYF.

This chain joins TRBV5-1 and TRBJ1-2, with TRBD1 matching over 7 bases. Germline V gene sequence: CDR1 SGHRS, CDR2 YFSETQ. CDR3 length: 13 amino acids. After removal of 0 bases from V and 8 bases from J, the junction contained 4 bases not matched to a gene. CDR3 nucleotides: TGCGCCAGCAGCTTGGAACAGGGGATCGGCTACACCTTC. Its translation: CASSLEQGIGYTF.

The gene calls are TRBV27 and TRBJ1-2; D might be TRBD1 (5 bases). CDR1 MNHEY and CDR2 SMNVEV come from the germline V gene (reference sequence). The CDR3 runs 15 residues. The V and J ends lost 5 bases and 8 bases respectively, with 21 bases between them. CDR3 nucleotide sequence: TGTGCCAGCAGTACGATCATGGACCGATCAGGGGGCTACACCTTC. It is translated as CASSTIMDRSGGYTF.

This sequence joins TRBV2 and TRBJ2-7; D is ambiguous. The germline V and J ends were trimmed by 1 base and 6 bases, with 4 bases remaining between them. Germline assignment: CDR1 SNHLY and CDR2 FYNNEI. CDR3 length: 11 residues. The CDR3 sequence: CASSEGGEQYF. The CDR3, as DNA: TGTGCCAGCAGTGAAGGAGGCGAGCAGTACTTC.

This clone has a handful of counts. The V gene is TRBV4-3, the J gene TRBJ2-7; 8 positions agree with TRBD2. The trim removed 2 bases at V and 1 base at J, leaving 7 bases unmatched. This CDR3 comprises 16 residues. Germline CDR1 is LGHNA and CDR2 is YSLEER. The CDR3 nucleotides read TGCGCCAGCAGCCAATGGGCGGGGGGCGGGTCCTACGAGCAGTACTTC. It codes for CASSQWAGGGSYEQYF.

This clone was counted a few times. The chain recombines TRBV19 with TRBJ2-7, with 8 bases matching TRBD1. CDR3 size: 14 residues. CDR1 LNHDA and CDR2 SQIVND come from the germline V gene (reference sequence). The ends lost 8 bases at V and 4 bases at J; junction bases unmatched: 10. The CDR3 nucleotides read TGTGCCAGTGGGCCCCGGGACAGGAATTACGAGCAGTACTTC. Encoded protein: CASGPRDRNYEQYF.

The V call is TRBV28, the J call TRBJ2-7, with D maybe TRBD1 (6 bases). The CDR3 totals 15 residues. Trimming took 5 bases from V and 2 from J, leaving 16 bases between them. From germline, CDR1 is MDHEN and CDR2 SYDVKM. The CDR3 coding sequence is TGTGCCAGCAGTCCTAGGGGATCAGGGGCCTACGAGCAGTACTTC. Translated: CASSPRGSGAYEQYF.

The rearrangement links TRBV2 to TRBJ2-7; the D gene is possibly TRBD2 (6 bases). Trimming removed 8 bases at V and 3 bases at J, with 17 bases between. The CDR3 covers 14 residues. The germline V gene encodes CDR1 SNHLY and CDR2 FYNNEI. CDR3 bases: TGTGCCAGCTTAGGAGGGGTCGTTTACTACGAGCAGTACTTC. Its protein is CASLGGVVYYEQYF.

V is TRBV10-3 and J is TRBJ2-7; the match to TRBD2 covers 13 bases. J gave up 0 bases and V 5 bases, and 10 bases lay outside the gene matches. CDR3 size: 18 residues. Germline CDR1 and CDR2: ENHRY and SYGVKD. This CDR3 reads CAISPGGLAGLNSYEQYF. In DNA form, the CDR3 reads TGTGCCATCAGTCCGGGGGGACTAGCGGGGTTAAACTCCTACGAGCAGTACTTC.

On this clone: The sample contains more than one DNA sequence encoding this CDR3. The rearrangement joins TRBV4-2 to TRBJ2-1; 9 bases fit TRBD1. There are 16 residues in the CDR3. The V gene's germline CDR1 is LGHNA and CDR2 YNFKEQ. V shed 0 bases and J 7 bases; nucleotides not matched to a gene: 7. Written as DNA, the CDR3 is TGTGCCAGCAGCCAAGAGACAGGGGGTATCGGTAATGAGCAGTTCTTC. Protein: CASSQETGGIGNEQFF.

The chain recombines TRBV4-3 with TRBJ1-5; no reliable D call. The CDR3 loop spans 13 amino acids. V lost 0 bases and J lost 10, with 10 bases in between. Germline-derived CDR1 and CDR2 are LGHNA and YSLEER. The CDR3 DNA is TGCGCCAGCAGCCAAGACACGGGAGGTCCCCAGCATTTT. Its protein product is CASSQDTGGPQHF.

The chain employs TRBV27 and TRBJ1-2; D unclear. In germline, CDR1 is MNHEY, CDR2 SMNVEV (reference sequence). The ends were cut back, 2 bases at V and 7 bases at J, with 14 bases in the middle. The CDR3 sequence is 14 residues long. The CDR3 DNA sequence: TGTGCCAGCAGTTTAGATGGCCCCGCAGGTGGCTACACCTTC. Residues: CASSLDGPAGGYTF.

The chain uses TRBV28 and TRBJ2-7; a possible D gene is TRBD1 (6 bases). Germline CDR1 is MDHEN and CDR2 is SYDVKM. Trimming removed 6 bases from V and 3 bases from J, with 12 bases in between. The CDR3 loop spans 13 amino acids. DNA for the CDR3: TGTGCCAGCAGCTGGGGACACCTCTACGAGCAGTACTTC. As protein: CASSWGHLYEQYF.

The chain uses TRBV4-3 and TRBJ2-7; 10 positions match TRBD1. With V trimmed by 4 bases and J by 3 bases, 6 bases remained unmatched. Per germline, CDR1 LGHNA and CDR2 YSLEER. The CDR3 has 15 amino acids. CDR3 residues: CASSLGQGTIYEQYF. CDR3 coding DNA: TGCGCCAGCAGCCTGGGACAGGGGACTATCTACGAGCAGTACTTC.

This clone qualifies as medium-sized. CDR3 DNA: TGTGCCAGCAGCTTAGTGGGGGACAGGGACTCACCCCTCCACTTT. Protein: CASSLVGDRDSPLHF. The rearrangement joins TRBV7-6 to TRBJ1-6; 9 positions match TRBD1. J gave up 10 bases and V 1 base, and 5 bases lay outside the gene matches. CDR1 is SGHVS, CDR2 FNYEAQ, per germline. This CDR3 region has 15 residues. Complete variable domain (other parts from reference TRBV7-6 and TRBJ1-6): GAGVSQSPRYKVTKRGQDVALRCDPISGHVSLYWYRQALGQGPEFLTYFNYEAQQDKSGLPNDRFSAERPEGSISTLTIQRTEQRDSAMYRCASSLVGDRDSPLHFGNGTRLTVT.

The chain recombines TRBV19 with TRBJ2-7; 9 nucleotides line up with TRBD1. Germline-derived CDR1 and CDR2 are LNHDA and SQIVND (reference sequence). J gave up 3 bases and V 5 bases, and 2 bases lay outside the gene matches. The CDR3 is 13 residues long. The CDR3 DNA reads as TGTGCCAGTAGTGCGACAGGGGGCTACGAGCAGTACTTC. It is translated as CASSATGGYEQYF.